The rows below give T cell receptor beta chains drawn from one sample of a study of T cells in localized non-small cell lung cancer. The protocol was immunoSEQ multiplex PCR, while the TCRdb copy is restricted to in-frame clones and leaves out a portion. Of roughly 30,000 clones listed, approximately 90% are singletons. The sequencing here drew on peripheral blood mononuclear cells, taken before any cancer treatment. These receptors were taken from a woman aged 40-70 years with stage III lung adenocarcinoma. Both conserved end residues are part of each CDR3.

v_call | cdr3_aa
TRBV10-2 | CASKVNTGELFF
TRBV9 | CASSVGPSGETEAFF
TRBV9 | CASSVGPGQGMRGYTF
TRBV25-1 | CASSEYREPHEQFF
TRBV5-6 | CASSLSGTLSTDTQYF
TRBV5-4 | CASSQSLAGASTGELFF
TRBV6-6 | CASSEGRLGAFF
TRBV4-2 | CASSQERGGARTDTQYF
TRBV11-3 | CASSRGDTQETQYF
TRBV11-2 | CASSVQGTGELFF
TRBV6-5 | CASSYSKGSTEAFF
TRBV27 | CASRPSSGANVLTF
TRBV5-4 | CASSLTPNQPQHF
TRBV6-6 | CASSYDKNYEQYF
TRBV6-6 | CASSYDQDRAGNTIYF
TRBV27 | CASSFQWRRSGWDYEQYF
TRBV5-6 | CASSLRGYGYTF
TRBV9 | CASSVEGFLGDTQYF
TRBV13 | CASSGTLTEAFF
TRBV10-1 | CASSVLTGDANGYTF
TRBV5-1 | CASSPGTGGETIYF
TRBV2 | CATDRGYTEAFF